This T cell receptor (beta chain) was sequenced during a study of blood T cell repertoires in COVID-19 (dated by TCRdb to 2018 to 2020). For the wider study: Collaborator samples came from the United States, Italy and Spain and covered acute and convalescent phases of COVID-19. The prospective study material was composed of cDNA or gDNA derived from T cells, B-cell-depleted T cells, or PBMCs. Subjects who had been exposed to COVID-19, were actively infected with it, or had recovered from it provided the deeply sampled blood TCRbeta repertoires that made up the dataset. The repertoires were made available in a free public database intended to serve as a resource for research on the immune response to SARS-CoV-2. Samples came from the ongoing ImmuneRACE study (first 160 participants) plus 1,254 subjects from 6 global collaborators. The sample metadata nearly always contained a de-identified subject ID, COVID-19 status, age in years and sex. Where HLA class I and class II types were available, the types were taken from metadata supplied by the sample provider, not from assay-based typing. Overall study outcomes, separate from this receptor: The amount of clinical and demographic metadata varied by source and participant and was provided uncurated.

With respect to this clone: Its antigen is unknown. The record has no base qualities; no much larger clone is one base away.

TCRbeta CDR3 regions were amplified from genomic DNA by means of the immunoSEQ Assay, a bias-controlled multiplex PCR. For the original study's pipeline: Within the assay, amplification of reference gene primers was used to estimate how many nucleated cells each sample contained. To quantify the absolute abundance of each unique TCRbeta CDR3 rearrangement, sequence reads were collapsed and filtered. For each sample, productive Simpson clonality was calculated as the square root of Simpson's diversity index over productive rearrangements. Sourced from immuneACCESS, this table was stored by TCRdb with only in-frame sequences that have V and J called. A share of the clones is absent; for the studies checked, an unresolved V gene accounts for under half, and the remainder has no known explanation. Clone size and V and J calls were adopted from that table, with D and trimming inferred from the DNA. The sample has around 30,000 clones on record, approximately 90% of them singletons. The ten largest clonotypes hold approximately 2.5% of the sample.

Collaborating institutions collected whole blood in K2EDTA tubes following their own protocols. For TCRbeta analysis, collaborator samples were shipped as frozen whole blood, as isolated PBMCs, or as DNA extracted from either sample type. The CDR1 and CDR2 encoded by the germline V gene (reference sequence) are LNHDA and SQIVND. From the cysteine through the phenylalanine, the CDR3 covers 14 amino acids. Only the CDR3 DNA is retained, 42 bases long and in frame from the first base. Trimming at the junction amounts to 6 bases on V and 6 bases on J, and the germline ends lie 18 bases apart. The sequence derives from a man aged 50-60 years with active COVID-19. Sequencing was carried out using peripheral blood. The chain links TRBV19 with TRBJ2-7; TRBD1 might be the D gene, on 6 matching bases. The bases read TGTGCCAGTAGCCGCCATGGGGACAATAGCGAGCAGTACTTC. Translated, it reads CASSRHGDNSEQYF.